A selection of T cell receptor beta chains follows, all from one sample in a study of blood T cell repertoires in COVID-19. Repertoires were generated with immunoSEQ multiplex PCR, while TCRdb's copy carries only in-frame clones and drops some. This table has 80,000 or so clones, about 76% appearing once. The specimen sequenced was peripheral blood. Receptors originate from a man aged 80 or over with acute or convalescent COVID-19. Each CDR3 is given with its conserved first and last residue. The D gene is left open where the match is weak. Rows give clone size only sometimes, using once, few, many, or a class for an expanded clone.

J: TRBJ1-6; D: TRBD1; size: .; V: TRBV18; DNA: TGTGCCAGCTCATCGTCCGGGACAGCTTATAATTCACCCCTCCACTTT; CDR3: CASSSSGTAYNSPLHF
J: TRBJ1-6; D: .; size: .; V: TRBV28; DNA: TGTGCCAGCAGTCCGCAGGGGAGCTCCTATAATTCACCCCTCCACTTT; CDR3: CASSPQGSSYNSPLHF
J: TRBJ1-3; D: .; size: .; V: TRBV5-1; DNA: TGCGCCAGCAAACCCGGAGGGCGCGCCGGAAACACCATATATTTT; CDR3: CASKPGGRAGNTIYF
J: TRBJ1-2; D: .; size: .; V: TRBV5-1; DNA: TGCGCCAGCAGCTTGACGGACTATGGCTACACCTTC; CDR3: CASSLTDYGYTF
J: TRBJ2-7; D: TRBD2; size: .; V: TRBV29-1; DNA: TGCAGCGTTGAAGGCCGACTAGCGGGAGGGCGTCGCGAGCAGTACTTC; CDR3: CSVEGRLAGGRREQYF
J: TRBJ1-2; D: .; size: .; V: TRBV18; DNA: TGTGCCAGCTCATTACAGAGGGATGGCTACACCTTC; CDR3: CASSLQRDGYTF
J: TRBJ1-5; D: TRBD1; size: .; V: TRBV19; DNA: TGTGCCAGTAGTGACAGGGGGATTAGCAATCAGCCCCAGCATTTT; CDR3: CASSDRGISNQPQHF
J: TRBJ2-3; D: .; size: .; V: TRBV7-9; DNA: TGTGCCAGCAGCATTATAGAGGGCACAGATACGCAGTATTTT; CDR3: CASSIIEGTDTQYF
J: TRBJ2-5; D: TRBD2; size: once; V: TRBV18; DNA: TGTGCCAGCTCACCAAACCTCGCTAGCGGGCTCGCTCTTGGGGAGACCCAGTACTTC; CDR3: CASSPNLASGLALGETQYF
J: TRBJ1-1; D: .; size: few; V: TRBV6-2/TRBV6-3; DNA: TGTGCCAGCAGCCAGTTCCATGTCCCACCACCAGTCACTGAAGCTTTCTTT; CDR3: CASSQFHVPPPVTEAFF
J: TRBJ1-2; D: TRBD1; size: once; V: TRBV28; DNA: TGTGCCAGCATCTCGACAGGGAGGAATGGCTACACCTTC; CDR3: CASISTGRNGYTF
J: TRBJ1-1; D: TRBD1; size: .; V: TRBV2; DNA: TGTGCCAGCAGGGTAACAGGGGGCGGAGAAGCTTTCTTT; CDR3: CASRVTGGGEAFF
J: TRBJ1-4; D: .; size: .; V: TRBV29-1; DNA: TGCAGCGTCAGGGTTGGTGCTAATGAAAAACTGTTTTTT; CDR3: CSVRVGANEKLFF
J: TRBJ2-7; D: .; size: .; V: TRBV2; DNA: TGTGCCAGCAGTGTAAGCGAAGAGCAGTACTTC; CDR3: CASSVSEEQYF
J: TRBJ2-7; D: TRBD1; size: .; V: TRBV28; DNA: TGTGCCAGCAGTGCCCGGGACAGAGTCTTCTACGAGCAGTACTTC; CDR3: CASSARDRVFYEQYF
J: TRBJ2-7; D: .; size: .; V: TRBV5-1; DNA: TGCGCCAGCAGCTTGAAGAGCTACGAGCAGTACTTC; CDR3: CASSLKSYEQYF
J: TRBJ2-1; D: .; size: .; V: TRBV3-1/TRBV3-2; DNA: TGTGCCAGCAGCCAAATGAGCGGAGCCTACAATGAGCAGTTCTTC; CDR3: CASSQMSGAYNEQFF
J: TRBJ1-3; D: .; size: .; V: TRBV15; DNA: TGTGCCACCACCTTGAGAGGGGACTCCGGGTGGCGGTCTGGAAACACCATATATTTT; CDR3: CATTLRGDSGWRSGNTIYF
J: TRBJ1-2; D: .; size: .; V: TRBV5-1; DNA: TGCGCCAGCAGCTTGACAGGCGCCTATAACTATGGCTACACCTTC; CDR3: CASSLTGAYNYGYTF
J: TRBJ1-2; D: TRBD1; size: .; V: TRBV19; DNA: TGTGCCAGTATCAGACAGGGCAGGAACTATGGCTACACCTTC; CDR3: CASIRQGRNYGYTF
J: TRBJ1-5; D: .; size: .; V: TRBV28; DNA: TGTGCCAGCAGTCCCTCTACAGGGAATCAGCCCCAGCATTTT; CDR3: CASSPSTGNQPQHF
J: TRBJ1-1; D: TRBD1; size: few; V: TRBV2; DNA: TGTGCCAGCAGTGACCCGGGACAGAGTAACACTGAAGCTTTCTTT; CDR3: CASSDPGQSNTEAFF
J: TRBJ1-2; D: TRBD1; size: few; V: TRBV7-9; DNA: TGTGCCAGCAGCTTACTACAGGGGAACTATGGCTACACCTTC; CDR3: CASSLLQGNYGYTF
J: TRBJ1-5; D: .; size: .; V: TRBV6-5; DNA: TGTGCCAGCAGCACAGGTGGGCAGCCCCAGCATTTT; CDR3: CASSTGGQPQHF
J: TRBJ2-7; D: .; size: .; V: TRBV7-8; DNA: TGTGCCAGCAGCTTGGGGCTGGGCGAGCAGTACTTC; CDR3: CASSLGLGEQYF
J: TRBJ2-1; D: .; size: .; V: TRBV7-2; DNA: TGTGCCAGCAGCTTAGCGGGGCTAGAGTACAATGAGCAGTTCTTC; CDR3: CASSLAGLEYNEQFF
J: TRBJ1-1; D: .; size: .; V: TRBV29-1; DNA: TGCAGCGCCGGTGAGGTGACTGAAGCTTTCTTT; CDR3: CSAGEVTEAFF
J: TRBJ2-7; D: .; size: .; V: TRBV14; DNA: TGTGCCAGCAGCCAAGAGACAAGGACATTAACCTACGAGCAGTACTTC; CDR3: CASSQETRTLTYEQYF
J: TRBJ2-2; D: TRBD1; size: .; V: TRBV30; DNA: TGTGCCTCTAGGGGACAGAGTCCCACCGGGGAGCTGTTTTTT; CDR3: CASRGQSPTGELFF
J: TRBJ1-5; D: .; size: .; V: TRBV6-2/TRBV6-3; DNA: TGTGCCAGCAGTTTAAGGGGAGGTAATCAGCCCCAGCATTTT; CDR3: CASSLRGGNQPQHF
J: TRBJ2-7; D: TRBD1; size: .; V: TRBV5-8; DNA: TGTGCCAGCAGCTCCCCGGGACAGGGCTACTACGAGCAGTACTTC; CDR3: CASSSPGQGYYEQYF
J: TRBJ2-2; D: .; size: .; V: TRBV5-1; DNA: TGCGCCAGCAGCTTTTCCCCGGCGAACACCGGGGAGCTGTTTTTT; CDR3: CASSFSPANTGELFF
J: TRBJ1-1; D: .; size: few; V: TRBV6-2/TRBV6-3; DNA: TGTGCCAGCAGTCCCGCGGGAGGGCGGAACACTGAAGCTTTCTTT; CDR3: CASSPAGGRNTEAFF
J: TRBJ1-5; D: .; size: .; V: TRBV20-1; DNA: TGCAGTGCTAGTGTGGACAGCGACAATCAGCCCCAGCATTTT; CDR3: CSASVDSDNQPQHF
J: TRBJ1-1; D: TRBD1; size: .; V: TRBV13; DNA: TGTGCCAGCAGCCGACAGGGGAGAGCTGAAGCTTTCTTT; CDR3: CASSRQGRAEAFF
J: TRBJ1-2; D: .; size: few; V: TRBV4-3; DNA: TGCGCCAGCAGCCAAGATCAGGATTTTGGCTACACCTTC; CDR3: CASSQDQDFGYTF
J: TRBJ1-1; D: .; size: .; V: TRBV11-2; DNA: TGTGCCAGCAGCTTACAAGTAGCGAACACTGAAGCTTTCTTT; CDR3: CASSLQVANTEAFF
J: TRBJ1-1; D: .; size: once; V: TRBV21-1; DNA: TGTGCCAGCAGCAAAAAGGAGGACACTGAAGCTTTCTTT; CDR3: CASSKKEDTEAFF
J: TRBJ2-1; D: TRBD2; size: .; V: TRBV25-1; DNA: TGTGCCAGCAGTGATTCTAGCGGGAGGTCCTACAATGAGCAGTTCTTC; CDR3: CASSDSSGRSYNEQFF
J: TRBJ1-1; D: .; size: .; V: TRBV12-3/TRBV12-4; DNA: TGTGCCAGCAGTCGAACAGTGAACACTGAAGCTTTCTTT; CDR3: CASSRTVNTEAFF
J: TRBJ1-1; D: TRBD1; size: .; V: TRBV7-9; DNA: TGTGCCAGCAGCCGCGGGACAGTCTCTGAAGCTTTCTTT; CDR3: CASSRGTVSEAFF
J: TRBJ2-2; D: TRBD1; size: .; V: TRBV7-9; DNA: TGTGCCAGCAGCGGATATGGGACAGATTTCACCGGGGAGCTGTTTTTT; CDR3: CASSGYGTDFTGELFF